The 18 T cell receptor beta chains below were found in one sample sequenced in a study of blood T cell repertoires in COVID-19. Data came from immunoSEQ multiplex PCR; TCRdb stores just in-frame clones and leaves some out. The table shows about 110,000 clones, with around 84% occurring only once. The sequencing input was peripheral blood. All receptors come from a human donor in a cohort sampled during active COVID-19.

V is TRBV5-4 and J is TRBJ2-2; D is unresolved. CDR1 is SGHNT, CDR2 YYREEE, per germline (reference sequence). Deletions cut 0 bases from V and 2 bases from J, with 8 bases between. This CDR3 has 15 residues. The CDR3 DNA sequence: TGTGCCAGCAGCTTGGGGCCTAGTAACACCGGGGAGCTGTTTTTT. Protein product: CASSLGPSNTGELFF.

The gene calls are TRBV7-6 and TRBJ1-2, with TRBD1 identical over 8 bases. Unmatched junction bases numbered 2, after V lost 2 bases and J lost 3 bases. The CDR3 totals 14 residues. Germline assignment: CDR1 SGHVS and CDR2 FNYEAQ. CDR3 in DNA: TGTGCCAGCAGCTTACAGGGGGCTGACTATGGCTACACCTTC. It translates to CASSLQGADYGYTF.

In this sample, this clone turned up a few times. The chain combines TRBV7-8 with TRBJ2-5; 12 bases agree with TRBD2. The CDR3 sequence is 17 residues long. In germline, CDR1 is SGHVS, CDR2 FQNEAQ. V trimming: 5 bases; J trimming: 1 base; junction bases outside the gene matches: 8. This CDR3 reads CASSPPRLAGAQETQYF. The CDR3 DNA follows: TGTGCCAGCAGCCCCCCTCGACTAGCGGGAGCCCAAGAGACCCAGTACTTC.

The chain employs TRBV10-3 and TRBJ2-3; 11 bases fit TRBD1. CDR1 and CDR2 from the germline V gene are ENHRY and SYGVKD. The CDR3 runs to 16 residues. V shed 4 bases, J shed 4 bases, and the junction held 7 bases outside the gene matches. For the CDR3, the DNA is TGTGCCATCAGTGGATCGGGACAGGGGGGACCAGATACGCAGTATTTT. Protein product: CAISGSGQGGPDTQYF.

The J gene is TRBJ2-7, the V gene TRBV28; tentatively, D is TRBD2 (6 bases). Deletions cut 3 bases from V and 4 bases from J, with 10 bases between. Looked up from germline, CDR1 is MDHEN and CDR2 is SYDVKM. This CDR3 is built from 13 residues. CDR3 bases: TGTGCCAGCAGTTTGGAGGGGAGGTACGAGCAGTACTTC. Translated, it gives CASSLEGRYEQYF.

The chain carries TRBV5-6 and TRBJ1-2, with D possibly matching TRBD1 (6 bases). Germline lookup yields CDR1 SGHDT and CDR2 YYEEEE. Trimming left V 3 bases short and J 4 bases short, with 19 bases between. The CDR3 loop spans 16 amino acids. The CDR3 nucleotides read TGTGCCAGCAGCTACTCCCGGGACAAATATTTCTATGGCTACACCTTC. This gives the protein CASSYSRDKYFYGYTF.

J is TRBJ2-5 and V is TRBV9; 9 bases match TRBD2. Germline CDR1 reads SGDLS; CDR2 reads YYNGEE. The ends lost 0 bases at V and 4 bases at J; junction bases unmatched: 13. The CDR3 consists of 18 residues. CDR3 bases: TGTGCCAGCAGCGTAGGTCCCAGGACAGGCGGGAGGGGAGAGACCCAGTACTTC. It codes for CASSVGPRTGGRGETQYF.

The V gene is TRBV7-8, the J gene TRBJ2-2; 8 positions match TRBD2. CDR1 and CDR2 (germline): SGHVS, FQNEAQ. Trimming removed 4 bases from V and 3 bases from J; junction bases left unmatched: 7. The length of the CDR3 is 16 residues. The CDR3: CASSSPAGGHTGELFF. DNA for the CDR3: TGTGCCAGCAGCTCCCCTGCGGGGGGCCACACCGGGGAGCTGTTTTTT.

The chain links TRBV11-3 to TRBJ2-3, with a possible D match to TRBD2 (6 bases). The V gene's germline CDR1 is SGHNT and CDR2 YENEEA. V shed 0 bases and J shed 4 bases, with 17 bases lying between them. This CDR3 contains 17 residues. The CDR3 loop is CASSLEWRGSTADTQYF. CDR3 bases: TGTGCCAGCAGCTTAGAGTGGAGGGGAAGCACCGCAGATACGCAGTATTTT. The entire variable domain, with the rest obtained from reference TRBV11-3 and TRBJ2-3, is as follows: EAGVVQSPRYKIIEKKQPVAFWCNPISGHNTLYWYLQNLGQGPELLIRYENEEAVDDSQLPKDRFSAERLKGVDSTLKIQPAELGDSAVYLCASSLEWRGSTADTQYFGPGTRLTVL.

CDR3 protein: CASSQEDYWNTGELFF. CDR3 DNA: TGTGCCAGCAGCCAAGAGGACTACTGGAACACCGGGGAGCTGTTTTTT. The V and J genes are TRBV3-1 (or the pseudogene TRBV3-2) and TRBJ2-2, with D possibly TRBD2 on 6 matching bases. Trimming took off 0 bases at V and 1 base at J, with 9 bases between the two ends. Germline CDR1 and CDR2: LGHDT and YNNKEL (reference sequence). The CDR3 sequence is 16 residues long.

This sequence joins TRBV6-6 and TRBJ1-1; D unresolved. The V gene's germline CDR1 is MNHNY and CDR2 SVGAGI (reference sequence). The CDR3 has 14 residues. V lost 2 bases to trimming and J lost 1 base, with 8 bases between them. The CDR3 is CASSYEEGNTEAFF. The DNA of the CDR3 is TGTGCCAGCAGTTACGAGGAAGGGAACACTGAAGCTTTCTTT.

The chain joins TRBV11-2 to TRBJ1-2; D remains unclear. The CDR3 extends over 13 amino acids. Germline CDR1 reads SGHAT; CDR2 reads FQNNGV. Trimming cost V 1 base and J 6 bases, with 9 bases left between them. The CDR3 coding sequence is TGTGCCAGCAGCTTAGGTCCATCGGATGGCTACACCTTC. Translated, it gives CASSLGPSDGYTF.

V and J are TRBV5-8 and TRBJ2-2; a possible D gene is TRBD1 (6 bases). Per the germline V gene, CDR1 is SGHTS and CDR2 is YDEGEE. Trimming pared 0 bases from V and 10 bases from J, leaving 13 bases between. The CDR3 extends over 14 amino acids. The CDR3: CASSLDRAVAELFF. CDR3 DNA: TGTGCCAGCAGCTTGGACAGGGCAGTTGCGGAGCTGTTTTTT. Full variable domain (remainder filled in from reference TRBV5-8 and TRBJ2-2): EAGVTQSPTHLIKTRGQQATLRCSPISGHTSVYWYQQALGLGLQFLLWYDEGEERNRGNFPPRFSGRQFPNYSSELNVNALELEDSALYLCASSLDRAVAELFFGEGSRLTVL.

This clone was seen a handful of times. This rearrangement joins TRBV11-2 to TRBJ1-2; D is uncertain. The CDR3 sequence is 15 residues long. V shed 0 bases and J shed 8 bases, with 16 bases lying between them. The germline gives CDR1 SGHAT, CDR2 FQNNGV. CDR3 nucleotide sequence: TGTGCCAGCAGCTTAGATCATACCGGCACGAGGGGCTACACCTTC. Translated: CASSLDHTGTRGYTF.

The rearrangement joins TRBV19 to TRBJ2-7; D unresolved. In germline, CDR1 is LNHDA, CDR2 SQIVND (reference sequence). The CDR3 consists of 18 residues. Trimming removed 5 bases at V and 2 bases at J, with 25 bases between. The CDR3 DNA sequence: TGTGCCAGTAGTGCCCGGGTCCGAAGCCTGGCAGACGCCTACGAGCAGTACTTC. This sequence encodes CASSARVRSLADAYEQYF.

V usage is TRBV7-9 and J usage is TRBJ2-1; a possible D gene is TRBD1 (5 bases). The CDR3 runs 18 residues. Trimming stripped 4 bases from V and 3 bases from J, with 22 bases between. The germline V gene has CDR1 SEHNR and CDR2 FQNEAQ (reference sequence). The CDR3 reads CASSSPTQMGPFYNEQFF. As DNA, the CDR3 is TGTGCCAGCAGCTCCCCCACCCAGATGGGGCCATTCTACAATGAGCAGTTCTTC.

J is TRBJ2-4 and V is TRBV6-5; 8 bases align to TRBD1. Unmatched junction bases numbered 2, after V lost 5 bases and J lost 2 bases. The CDR3 is 14 amino acids. Germline-derived CDR1 and CDR2 are MNHEY and SVGAGI. For the CDR3, the DNA is TGTGCCAGCAGTACAGGGGGTACCAAAAACATTCAGTACTTC. This encodes CASSTGGTKNIQYF.

V usage is TRBV3-1 (or the pseudogene TRBV3-2) and J usage is TRBJ2-4; perhaps TRBD2 as D (6 bases). Germline loops: CDR1 LGHDT, CDR2 YNNKEL (reference sequence). The CDR3 is 13 amino acids. The V end lost 0 bases, the J end lost 10 bases, and 10 bases lay between the germline ends. Here the CDR3 reads CASSQEGGRIQYF. Here the CDR3 DNA reads TGTGCCAGCAGCCAAGAGGGGGGTAGGATTCAGTACTTC.